These 3 T cell receptor beta chains were all obtained from the same sample, sequenced in a study of response to subunit inactivated influenza vaccine. TCRdb used MiXCR to reprocess the RT-PCR reads, holding one entry per CDR3 protein. This repertoire shows about 570,000 distinct CDR3 sequences, approximately 10% found once; its top ten account for 8% to 13%. The data were also submitted as part of a second study, on T cells expressing NK-cell markers. According to that study: As the method of synthesis, 5'RACE template switching with UMIs yielded TCR beta cDNA.

Source: PBMCs from blood, taken on the day of vaccination. All receptors derive from a man in his fifties or sixties who received an inactivated influenza vaccine.

This clonotype was picked up a small number of times. The rearrangement uses TRBV20-1 and TRBJ2-7; possible D gene TRBD2, 5 bases. Germline V gene lookup returns CDR1 DFQATT and CDR2 SNEGSKA (reference sequence). The CDR3 is 13 amino acids. Trimming left V 6 bases short and J 1 base short, with 13 bases between. The CDR3 loop is CSAPFRGSYEQYF. In DNA form, the CDR3 reads TGCAGTGCGCCTTTTCGGGGTTCCTACGAGCAGTACTTC.

In its sample, this clonotype was seen a few times. The chain couples TRBV28 to TRBJ2-7; unclear D gene. Germline CDR1 MDHEN, CDR2 SYDVKM. Trimming removed 1 base from V and 3 bases from J, with 10 bases in between. This CDR3 contains 14 residues. The CDR3 loop reads CASSLFGLYYEQYF. DNA for the CDR3: TGTGCCAGCAGTTTATTCGGCTTATACTACGAGCAGTACTTC.

This clonotype was detected only a few times. The chain has TRBV12-3 or TRBV12-4 and TRBJ2-7; 7 bases match TRBD1. The CDR3 runs to 14 residues. V dropped 5 bases and J dropped 2; count of bases not matched to a gene: 6. The CDR3 spells CASSETGSTYEQYF. CDR3 coding DNA: TGTGCCAGCAGTGAGACAGGGTCAACCTACGAGCAGTACTTC.